The 4 T cell receptor beta chains in this list originate from one sample, sequenced in a study of blood T cell repertoires in COVID-19. Generated by immunoSEQ multiplex PCR, the TCRdb table keeps only in-frame clones and is missing some. In the table there are 60,000 to 90,000 clones, 65% to 90% of which are singletons. Sequencing was done on a sample of peripheral blood. All receptors derive from a woman aged 45-59 years with acute or convalescent COVID-19.

V and J are TRBV30 and TRBJ1-5; TRBD1 agrees at 7 bases. Trimming took 3 bases from V and 5 from J; bases not matched to a gene: 4. The CDR3 has 13 residues. Looked up from germline, CDR1 is GTSNPN and CDR2 is SVGIG (reference sequence). In DNA, the CDR3 is TGTGCCTGGAGCCGGACAGGCGATCAGCCCCAGCATTTT. Amino acids: CAWSRTGDQPQHF. Looking up the rest from reference TRBV30 and TRBJ1-5 gives the full variable domain: SQTIHQWPATLVQPVGSPLSLECTVEGTSNPNLYWYRQAAGRGLQLLFYSVGIGQISSEVPQNLSASRPQDRQFILSSKKLLLSDSGFYLCAWSRTGDQPQHFGDGTRLSIL.

The CDR3 loop is CASSQRQATNEKLFF. CDR3 nucleotide sequence: TGTGCCAGCAGCCAACGACAAGCAACTAATGAAAAACTGTTTTTT. The rearrangement uses TRBV3-1 (or the pseudogene TRBV3-2) and TRBJ1-4; D unclear. V was trimmed by 2 bases and J by 0 bases, leaving 7 bases between them. Germline V lookup: CDR1 LGHDT, CDR2 YNNKEL (reference sequence). This CDR3 comprises 15 residues.

The V gene is TRBV5-1, the J gene TRBJ1-1; TRBD1 matches at 7 bases. V shed 4 bases and J 0 bases; nucleotides not matched to a gene: 3. The CDR3 spans 14 residues. CDR1 SGHRS and CDR2 YFSETQ come from the germline V gene. CDR3 loop: CASSPGQMNTEAFF. As DNA, the CDR3 is TGCGCCAGCAGCCCGGGACAGATGAACACTGAAGCTTTCTTT.

This clone was observed once. V is TRBV5-1 and J is TRBJ2-2, with 9 nucleotides matching TRBD1. The germline V gene encodes CDR1 SGHRS and CDR2 YFSETQ. J was trimmed by 5 bases and V by 2 bases; bases with no gene match: 4. This CDR3 comprises 15 residues. CDR3 coding DNA: TGCGCCAGCAGCTTTGAACAGGGGGCAACCGGGGAGCTGTTTTTT. This encodes CASSFEQGATGELFF.